This is a list of T cell receptor beta chains from one sample in a study of shared clonotypes between healthy human individuals. Sequenced by immunoSEQ multiplex PCR; TCRdb stores in-frame clones only, minus some. There are some 2.1 million clones in the sample; about 95% occur only once, and roughly 1.1% lies in the top ten. Sample: naive CD8+ T cells sorted from blood. Source of these receptors: a man aged 18 to 30 in good health. Both conserved end residues are part of each CDR3. The D gene is left open where the match is weak. Some rows have no size entry. The others give once, few or many, or a class for an expanded clone.

V gene	D gene	clone size	J gene	CDR3 DNA	CDR3 protein
TRBV6-6	TRBD1	NA	TRBJ1-1	TGTGCCAGCAGCCCCTACCCGGGACAGGGGTCTGAAGCTTTCTTT	CASSPYPGQGSEAFF
TRBV11-2	TRBD2	NA	TRBJ2-1	TGTGCCAGCAGCCTGGGACTAGCGGGAGGAGACAATGAGCAGTTCTTC	CASSLGLAGGDNEQFF
TRBV29-1	TRBD1	NA	TRBJ2-7	TGCAGCGTTGTGACAGGGGGCAACGAGCAGTACTTC	CSVVTGGNEQYF
TRBV28	TRBD1	NA	TRBJ2-1	TGTGCCAGCGGACTGACAGGGTCCTACAATGAGCAGTTCTTC	CASGLTGSYNEQFF
TRBV30	TRBD1	NA	TRBJ2-3	TGTGCCTGGAGTGGGACAGGGAGGCCAGATACGCAGTATTTT	CAWSGTGRPDTQYF
TRBV4-3	TRBD2	NA	TRBJ2-7	TGCGCCAGCAGCTTGGGACTAGCAGGCTACGAGCAGTACTTC	CASSLGLAGYEQYF
TRBV27	TRBD1	NA	TRBJ1-4	TGTGCCAGCAGTCCTACAGGGGCGACTAATGAAAAACTGTTTTTT	CASSPTGATNEKLFF
TRBV9	NA	NA	TRBJ2-1	TGTGCCAGCAGCGAGCCTGAGGACTACCCCGCAAGCTCCTACAATGAGCAGTTCTTC	CASSEPEDYPASSYNEQFF
TRBV4-1	NA	once	TRBJ1-5	TGCGCCAGCAGCCTCCGGGACAATCAGCCCCAGCATTTT	CASSLRDNQPQHF
TRBV13	TRBD1	NA	TRBJ2-7	TGTGCCAGCAGCGAGGGACAGAACTACGAGCAGTACTTC	CASSEGQNYEQYF
TRBV13	NA	NA	TRBJ2-2	TGTGCCAGCAGCTTAGGAGGGGAGGCCGGGGAGCTGTTTTTT	CASSLGGEAGELFF
TRBV28	TRBD2	NA	TRBJ2-3	TGTGCCAGCAGTTTTCCTACCACGGGACTAGCCACAGATACGCAGTATTTT	CASSFPTTGLATDTQYF
TRBV5-1	NA	NA	TRBJ2-3	TGCGCCAGCAGCCCGGGCGGGACCCCCGTCCCCACAGATACGCAGTATTTT	CASSPGGTPVPTDTQYF
TRBV5-6	NA	NA	TRBJ2-3	TGTGCCAGCAGCTTTGGCAGCACAGATACGCAGTATTTT	CASSFGSTDTQYF
TRBV11-2	NA	NA	TRBJ2-1	TGTGCCAGCAGCGTGGTGGGGGACAATGAGCAGTTCTTC	CASSVVGDNEQFF